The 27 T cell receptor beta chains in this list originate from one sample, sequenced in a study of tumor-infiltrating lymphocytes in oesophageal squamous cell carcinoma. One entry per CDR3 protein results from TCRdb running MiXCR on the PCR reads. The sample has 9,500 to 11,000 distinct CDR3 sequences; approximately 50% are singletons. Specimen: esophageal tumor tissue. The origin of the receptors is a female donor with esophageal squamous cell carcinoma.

The CDR3 here is CASSLVPGSNYGYTF. CDR3 nucleotide sequence: TGTGCCAGCAGCTTAGTGCCCGGTTCTAACTATGGCTACACCTTC. The chain combines TRBV7-8 with TRBJ1-2; D gene uncertain. The CDR3 sequence is 15 residues long. Germline CDR1 SGHVS, CDR2 FQNEAQ. Trimming stripped 1 base from V and 0 bases from J, with 9 bases between.

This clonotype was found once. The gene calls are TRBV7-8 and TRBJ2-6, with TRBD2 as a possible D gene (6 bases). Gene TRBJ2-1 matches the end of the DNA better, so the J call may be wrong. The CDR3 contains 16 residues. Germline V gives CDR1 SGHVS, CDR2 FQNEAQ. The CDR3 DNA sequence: TGTGCCAGCAGCCACCCCACTAGCAACGAAGACAATGAGCAGTTCTTC. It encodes CASSHPTSNEDNEQFF.

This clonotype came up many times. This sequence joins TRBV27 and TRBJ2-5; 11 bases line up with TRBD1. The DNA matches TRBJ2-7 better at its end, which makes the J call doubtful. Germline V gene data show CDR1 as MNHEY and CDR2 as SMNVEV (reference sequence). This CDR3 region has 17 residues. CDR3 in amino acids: CASSPGQGASFYYEQYF. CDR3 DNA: TGTGCCAGCAGTCCAGGACAGGGGGCCTCCTTCTACTACGAGCAGTACTTC.

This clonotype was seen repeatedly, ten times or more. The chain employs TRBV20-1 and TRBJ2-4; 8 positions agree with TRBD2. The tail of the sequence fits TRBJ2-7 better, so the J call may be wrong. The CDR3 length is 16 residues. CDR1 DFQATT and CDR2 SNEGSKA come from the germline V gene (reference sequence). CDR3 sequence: CSAYDPGLARGYEQYF. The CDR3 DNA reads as TGCAGTGCTTACGATCCCGGACTAGCTCGTGGGTACGAGCAGTACTTC.

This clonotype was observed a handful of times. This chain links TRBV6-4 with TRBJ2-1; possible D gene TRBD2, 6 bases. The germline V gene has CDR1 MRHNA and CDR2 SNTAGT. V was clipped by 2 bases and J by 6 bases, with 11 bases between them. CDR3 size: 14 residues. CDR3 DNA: TGTGCCAGCAGTGACCGGGACGGGGGCAATGAGCAGTTCTTC. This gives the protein CASSDRDGGNEQFF.

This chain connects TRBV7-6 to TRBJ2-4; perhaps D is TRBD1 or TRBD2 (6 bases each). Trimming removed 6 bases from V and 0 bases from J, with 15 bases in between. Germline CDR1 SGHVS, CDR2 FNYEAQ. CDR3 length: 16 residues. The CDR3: CASSLQGLKAKNIQYF. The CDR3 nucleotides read TGTGCCAGCAGTCTACAGGGACTGAAAGCCAAAAACATTCAGTACTTC.

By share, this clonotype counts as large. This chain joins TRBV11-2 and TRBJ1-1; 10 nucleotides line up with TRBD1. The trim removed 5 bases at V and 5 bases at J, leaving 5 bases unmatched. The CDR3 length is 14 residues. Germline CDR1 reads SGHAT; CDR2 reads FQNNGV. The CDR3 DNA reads TGTGCCAGCAGCGAGGACAGGGGGTATACTGAAGCTTTCTTT. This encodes CASSEDRGYTEAFF.

The CDR3 is CASSLDAGTGITDTQYF. CDR3 DNA: TGTGCCAGCAGCTTAGATGCCGGGACAGGCATCACAGATACGCAGTATTTT. The rearrangement links TRBV11-2 to TRBJ2-3, with 8 bases matching TRBD1. The CDR3 has 17 amino acids. The V gene's germline CDR1 is SGHAT and CDR2 FQNNGV. V lost 0 bases and J lost 2; bases outside the gene matches: 7.

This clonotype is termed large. The CDR3 loop is CASSQVQQGIYEQYF. The CDR3 DNA reads as TGCGCCAGCAGCCAAGTCCAACAGGGGATCTACGAGCAGTACTTC. The gene calls are TRBV4-1 and TRBJ2-7; 7 bases map to TRBD1. The CDR3 is 15 amino acids. With V trimmed by 1 base and J by 3 bases, 6 bases remained unmatched. Looked up from germline, CDR1 is MGHRA and CDR2 is YSYEKL.

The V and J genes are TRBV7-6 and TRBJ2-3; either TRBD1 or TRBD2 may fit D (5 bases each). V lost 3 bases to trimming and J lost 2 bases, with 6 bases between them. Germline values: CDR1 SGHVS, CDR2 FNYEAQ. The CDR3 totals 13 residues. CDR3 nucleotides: TGTGCCAGCAGCTTCGGGACCACAGATACGCAGTATTTT. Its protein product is CASSFGTTDTQYF.

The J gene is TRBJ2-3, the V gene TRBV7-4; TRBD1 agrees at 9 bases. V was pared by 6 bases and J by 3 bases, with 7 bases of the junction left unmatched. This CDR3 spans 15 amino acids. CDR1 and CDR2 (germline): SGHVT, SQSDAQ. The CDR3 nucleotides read TGTGCCAGCAGTTGGGGAGGGACAGGGACAGATACGCAGTATTTT. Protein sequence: CASSWGGTGTDTQYF.

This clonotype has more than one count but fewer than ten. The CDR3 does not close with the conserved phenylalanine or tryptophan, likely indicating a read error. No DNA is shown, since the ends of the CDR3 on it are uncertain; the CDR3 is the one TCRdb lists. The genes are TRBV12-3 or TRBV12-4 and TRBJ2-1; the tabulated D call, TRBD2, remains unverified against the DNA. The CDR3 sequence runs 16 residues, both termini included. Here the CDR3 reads CASRESGRDNEQFFGA.

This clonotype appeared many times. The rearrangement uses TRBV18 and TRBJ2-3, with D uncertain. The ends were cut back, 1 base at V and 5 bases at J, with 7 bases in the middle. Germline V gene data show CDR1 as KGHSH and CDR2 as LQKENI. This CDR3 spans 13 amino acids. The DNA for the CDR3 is TGTGCCAGCTCACCACGGAGCGAAGATACGCAGTATTTT. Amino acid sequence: CASSPRSEDTQYF. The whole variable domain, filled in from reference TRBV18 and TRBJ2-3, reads NAGVMQNPRHLVRRRGQEARLRCSPMKGHSHVYWYRQLPEEGLKFMVYLQKENIIDESGMPKERFSAEFPKEGPSILRIQQVVRGDSAAYFCASSPRSEDTQYFGPGTRLTVL.

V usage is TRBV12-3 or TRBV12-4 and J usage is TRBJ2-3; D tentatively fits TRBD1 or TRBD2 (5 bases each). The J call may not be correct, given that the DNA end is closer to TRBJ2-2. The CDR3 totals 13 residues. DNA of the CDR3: TGTGCCAGCAGTTTCAGGGAGACCGGGGAGCTGTTTTTT. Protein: CASSFRETGELFF.

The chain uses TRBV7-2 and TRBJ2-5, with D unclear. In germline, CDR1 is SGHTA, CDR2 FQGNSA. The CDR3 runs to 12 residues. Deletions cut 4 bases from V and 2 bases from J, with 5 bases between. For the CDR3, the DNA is TGTGCCAGCAGCTACTCTCAAGAGACCCAGTACTTC. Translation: CASSYSQETQYF.

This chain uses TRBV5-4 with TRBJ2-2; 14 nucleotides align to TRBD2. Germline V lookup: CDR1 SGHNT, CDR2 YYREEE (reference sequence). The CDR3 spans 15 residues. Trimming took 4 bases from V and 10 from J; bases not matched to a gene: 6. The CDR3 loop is CASSPGLAGVEELFF. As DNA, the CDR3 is TGTGCCAGCAGCCCGGGACTAGCGGGAGTCGAGGAGCTGTTTTTT.

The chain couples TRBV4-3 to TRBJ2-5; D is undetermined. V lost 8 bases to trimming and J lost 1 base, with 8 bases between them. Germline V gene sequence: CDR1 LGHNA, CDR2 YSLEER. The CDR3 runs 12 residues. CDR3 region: CASQDRQETQYF. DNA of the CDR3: TGCGCCAGCCAGGACCGCCAAGAGACCCAGTACTTC.

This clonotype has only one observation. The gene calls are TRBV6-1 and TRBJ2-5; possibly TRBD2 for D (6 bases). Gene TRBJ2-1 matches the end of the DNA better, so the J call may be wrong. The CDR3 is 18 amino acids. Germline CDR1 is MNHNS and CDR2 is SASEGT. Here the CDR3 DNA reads TGTGCCAGCAGTGAAGGGGGGGAGCCCGGACCAAGGGGAAATGAGCAGTTCTTC. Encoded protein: CASSEGGEPGPRGNEQFF.

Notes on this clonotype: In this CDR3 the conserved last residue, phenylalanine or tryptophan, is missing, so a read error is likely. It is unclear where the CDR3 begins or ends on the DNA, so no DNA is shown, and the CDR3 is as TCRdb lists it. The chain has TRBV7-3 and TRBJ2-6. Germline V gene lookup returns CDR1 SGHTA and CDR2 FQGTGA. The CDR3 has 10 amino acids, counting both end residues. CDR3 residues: CASSLGSVVG.

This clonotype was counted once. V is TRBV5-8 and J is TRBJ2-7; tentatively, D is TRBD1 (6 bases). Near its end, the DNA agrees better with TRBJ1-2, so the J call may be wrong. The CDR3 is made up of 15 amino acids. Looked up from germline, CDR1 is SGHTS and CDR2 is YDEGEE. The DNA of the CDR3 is TGTGCCAGCAGCTTGTTGGCAGGGGTTAACTATGGCTACACCTTC. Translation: CASSLLAGVNYGYTF.

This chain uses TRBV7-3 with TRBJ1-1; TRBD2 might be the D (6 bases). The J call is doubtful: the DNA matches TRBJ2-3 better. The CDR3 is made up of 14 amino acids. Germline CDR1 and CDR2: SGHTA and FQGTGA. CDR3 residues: CASSLTTGADTQYF. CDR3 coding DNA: TGTGCCAGCAGCTTAACCACGGGAGCAGATACGCAGTATTTT.

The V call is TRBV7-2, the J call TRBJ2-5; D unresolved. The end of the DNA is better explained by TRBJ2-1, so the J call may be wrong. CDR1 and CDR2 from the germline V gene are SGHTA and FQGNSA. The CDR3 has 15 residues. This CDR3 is CASSLVLTRYEEQFF. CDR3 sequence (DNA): TGTGCCAGCAGCTTAGTGTTGACCCGATACGAGGAGCAGTTCTTC.

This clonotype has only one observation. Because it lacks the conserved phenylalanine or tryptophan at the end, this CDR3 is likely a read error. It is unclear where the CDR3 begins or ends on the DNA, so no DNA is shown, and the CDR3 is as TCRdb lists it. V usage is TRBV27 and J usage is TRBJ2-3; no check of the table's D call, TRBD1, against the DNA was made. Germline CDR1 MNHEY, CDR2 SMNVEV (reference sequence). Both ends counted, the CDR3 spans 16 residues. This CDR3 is CASSLIIGAGEQYFGP.

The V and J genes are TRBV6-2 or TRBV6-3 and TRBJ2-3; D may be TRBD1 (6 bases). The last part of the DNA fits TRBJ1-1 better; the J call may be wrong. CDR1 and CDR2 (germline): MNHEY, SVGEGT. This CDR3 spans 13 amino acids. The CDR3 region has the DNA TGTGCCAGCAGACAGGGTCCTCAGACTGAAGCTTTCTTT. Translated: CASRQGPQTEAFF.

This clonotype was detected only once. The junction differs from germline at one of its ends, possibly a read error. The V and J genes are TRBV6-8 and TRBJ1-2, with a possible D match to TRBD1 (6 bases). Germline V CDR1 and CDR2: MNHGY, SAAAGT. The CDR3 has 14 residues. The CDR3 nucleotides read TGTGCCAGCAGCCAAGACTTAGGGACACCTCACCGGTACTTC. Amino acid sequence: CASSQDLGTPHRYF.

The chain's CDR3 is CASSLKDLYNSPLHF. The CDR3 region has the DNA TGTGCCAGCAGCTTAAAGGACCTTTATAATTCACCCCTCCACTTT. The genes are TRBV7-8 and TRBJ1-1; D is unresolved. The last part of the DNA fits TRBJ1-6 better; the J call may be wrong. The germline CDR1 and CDR2 sequences are SGHVS and FQNEAQ. This CDR3 has 15 residues.

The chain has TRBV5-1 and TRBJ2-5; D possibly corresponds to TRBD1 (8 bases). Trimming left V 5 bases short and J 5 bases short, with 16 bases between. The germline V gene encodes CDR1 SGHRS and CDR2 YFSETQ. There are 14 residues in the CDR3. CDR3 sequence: CASRLGQGGETQYF. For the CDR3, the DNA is TGCGCCAGCAGACTCGGACAGGGAGGGGAGACCCAGTACTTC.